The 27 T cell receptor beta chains in this list originate from one sample, sequenced in a study of cytomegalovirus exposure and HLA in healthy donors (dated 2017 in TCRdb). The protocol used for the library was the immunoSEQ multiplex PCR assay. TCRdb holds this immuneACCESS table with in-frame rearrangements only. Some clones are missing; in checked studies, unresolved V genes explain under half, and the rest has no known cause. Present in this sample are approximately 200,000 clones, over 80% of which were seen just once. Of the sample, 0.8% to 1.2% falls within the top ten clones. The sample taken for sequencing was PBMCs. The origin of the receptors is a young woman in good health and CMV-seronegative.

The chain has TRBV2 and TRBJ1-1; 7 positions match TRBD1. V lost 0 bases to trimming and J lost 4 bases; unmatched junction nucleotides: 11. Germline V gives CDR1 SNHLY, CDR2 FYNNEI. The CDR3 spans 17 residues. CDR3 DNA sequence: TGTGCCAGCAGTGAAGCGGCTACCCCCAGGGGGACCACTGAAGCTTTCTTT. Amino acid sequence: CASSEAATPRGTTEAFF.

V is TRBV5-1 and J is TRBJ1-1; TRBD1 might be the D (6 bases). V was pared by 2 bases and J by 4 bases, with 15 bases between. The CDR3 has 15 residues. CDR1 and CDR2 from the germline V gene are SGHRS and YFSETQ. The CDR3 region is CASSLGGIRSTEAFF. CDR3 nucleotide sequence: TGCGCCAGCAGCTTAGGGGGTATAAGATCCACTGAAGCTTTCTTT.

The J gene is TRBJ2-5, the V gene TRBV7-6, with no clear D. Germline V CDR1 and CDR2: SGHVS, FNYEAQ. V lost 5 bases to trimming and J lost 13 bases, with 14 bases between them. CDR3 size: 11 residues. CDR3: CASSKMGPGYF. The CDR3 DNA reads TGTGCCAGCAGCAAGATGGGCCCCGGGTACTTC.

The chain has TRBV19 and TRBJ2-7; 8 bases are a match to TRBD2. Germline CDR1 reads LNHDA; CDR2 reads SQIVND (reference sequence). Losses at the gene ends were 3 bases for V and 6 bases for J; bases not matched to a gene: 4. CDR3 length equals 13 residues. The CDR3 DNA follows: TGTGCCAGTAGTATGAATCTAGCGGGCGAGCAGTACTTC. This encodes CASSMNLAGEQYF.

A few counts support this clone. The gene calls are TRBV7-9 and TRBJ2-7; the match to TRBD2 covers 8 bases. The J segment lost 3 bases and the V segment lost 4 bases, leaving 8 bases of the junction unmatched. CDR1 and CDR2 from the germline V gene are SEHNR and FQNEAQ (reference sequence). The CDR3 contains 15 residues. CDR3: CASSYTPGTSYEQYF. The CDR3 DNA sequence: TGTGCCAGCAGCTATACCCCCGGGACTAGCTACGAGCAGTACTTC.

The CDR3 region is CASSPQANYGYTF. The CDR3 DNA follows: TGTGCCAGCAGCCCACAAGCTAACTATGGCTACACCTTC. The V and J genes are TRBV9 and TRBJ1-2; no clear D gene. The CDR3 loop spans 13 amino acids. CDR1 and CDR2 from the germline V gene are SGDLS and YYNGEE. The germline V and J ends were trimmed by 4 bases and 0 bases, with 7 bases remaining between them.

This clone appeared a few times. The chain combines TRBV9 with TRBJ1-2; D not resolved. The CDR3 is 12 residues long. The germline CDR1 and CDR2 sequences are SGDLS and YYNGEE. Trimming pared 3 bases from V and 8 bases from J, leaving 11 bases between. The CDR3 DNA sequence: TGTGCCAGCAGCGGAGAGAGATCGGGCTACACCTTC. It is translated as CASSGERSGYTF.

The chain links TRBV20-1 to TRBJ1-5; D gene uncertain. This CDR3 is built from 11 residues. V was clipped by 5 bases and J by 0 bases, with 2 bases between them. Germline V gene lookup returns CDR1 DFQATT and CDR2 SNEGSKA (reference sequence). CDR3 bases: TGCAGTGCTCGTAGCAATCAGCCCCAGCATTTT. It is translated as CSARSNQPQHF.

V usage is TRBV29-1 and J usage is TRBJ2-7; D is possibly TRBD1 (5 bases). This CDR3 region has 21 residues. Germline V gives CDR1 SQVTM, CDR2 ANQGSEA. Trimming shortened V by 0 bases and J by 3 bases, and 33 bases separated the two germline ends. The CDR3, as DNA: TGCAGCGTTGAAGATCTTTCATTTGGGTCCCTGTTTGGCAGGGCGAACTACGAGCAGTACTTC. Its protein product is CSVEDLSFGSLFGRANYEQYF.

This chain joins TRBV10-3 and TRBJ1-2, with TRBD1 identical over 9 bases. Per germline, CDR1 ENHRY and CDR2 SYGVKD. The CDR3 runs to 15 residues. The ends lost 6 bases at V and 7 bases at J; junction bases unmatched: 12. CDR3 coding DNA: TGTGCCATCAGGCCCCGGTCGGGACAGGGTGCTGGCTACACCTTC. It encodes CAIRPRSGQGAGYTF.

The rearrangement links TRBV30 to TRBJ1-1; 7 positions agree with TRBD1. The CDR3 sequence is 10 residues long. CDR1 and CDR2 from the germline V gene are GTSNPN and SVGIG (reference sequence). V lost 7 bases, J lost 11 bases, and 7 bases stayed unmatched. Here the CDR3 DNA reads TGTGCCTCGTGGACAGGCTCGGCTTTCTTT. This encodes CASWTGSAFF.

This clone has only a few counts. Other DNA sequences in the sample encode the same CDR3. V and J are TRBV10-2 and TRBJ2-7; D is ambiguous. CDR3 length: 12 residues. The germline V gene has CDR1 WSHSY and CDR2 SAAADI. The V end was cut by 0 bases, the J end by 3 bases, with 3 bases between. In DNA, the CDR3 is TGCGCCAGCAGTGAGTCGAGCTACGAGCAGTACTTC. This codes for CASSESSYEQYF.

This clone was found once. The chain is built from TRBV6-1 and TRBJ2-1; 11 bases are shared with TRBD2. CDR1 is MNHNS and CDR2 is SASEGT in the germline V gene. Germline trimming cut 2 bases from V and 10 bases from J; bases unmatched to any gene: 7. The CDR3 spans 15 residues. The CDR3, as DNA: TGTGCCAGCAGTGAATATATAGCGGGAGGGAGGGAGCAGTTCTTC. Its protein product is CASSEYIAGGREQFF.

The V call is TRBV29-1, the J call TRBJ1-1, with D possibly TRBD1 on 6 matching bases. The germline V gene encodes CDR1 SQVTM and CDR2 ANQGSEA. Trimming pared 7 bases from V and 3 bases from J, leaving 15 bases between. The CDR3 runs to 13 residues. DNA for the CDR3: TGCAGCGCCGTAGGCAGGGGTTACACTGAAGCTTTCTTT. Protein sequence: CSAVGRGYTEAFF.

The chain joins TRBV14 to TRBJ2-3; no reliable D call. V was clipped by 0 bases and J by 2 bases, with 9 bases between them. CDR3 length: 15 amino acids. Germline-derived CDR1 and CDR2 are SGHDN and FVKESK. The CDR3 DNA is TGTGCCAGCAGCCAAGAGTTGCGGTTCACAGATACGCAGTATTTT. Translated: CASSQELRFTDTQYF.

The rearrangement joins TRBV5-1 to TRBJ2-7, with 13 nucleotides matching TRBD2. The ends lost 7 bases at V and 5 bases at J; junction bases unmatched: 3. This CDR3 contains 13 residues. Looked up from germline, CDR1 is SGHRS and CDR2 is YFSETQ. CDR3: CASGLAGAHEQYF. The CDR3 DNA reads TGCGCCAGCGGACTAGCGGGAGCCCACGAGCAGTACTTC.

The chain has TRBV5-1 and TRBJ1-4, with TRBD1 identical over 8 bases. From germline, CDR1 is SGHRS and CDR2 YFSETQ. The CDR3 covers 14 residues. V gave up 4 bases and J gave up 11 bases; unmatched junction bases: 10. CDR3 sequence (DNA): TGCGCCAGCAGCCCGGACAGGGCGGTAGGGAAACTGTTTTTT. Translating gives CASSPDRAVGKLFF.

This clone was seen just once. Written as DNA, the CDR3 is TGTGCCAGTAGCAAAGGGGCAGAGCCCCAGCATTTT. Encoded protein: CASSKGAEPQHF. V and J are TRBV19 and TRBJ1-5, with D perhaps TRBD1 (5 bases). Germline CDR1 reads LNHDA; CDR2 reads SQIVND (reference sequence). The CDR3 sequence is 12 residues long. V lost 6 bases and J 8 bases, leaving 11 bases between the germline ends.

This chain joins TRBV30 and TRBJ2-1; 7 nucleotides match TRBD2. CDR1 and CDR2 (germline): GTSNPN, SVGIG (reference sequence). The junction had 15 bases not matched to a gene; V was cut back by 1 base and J by 0 bases. The CDR3 consists of 19 residues. The CDR3 protein is CAWSGGVSGRLSSYNEQFF. The CDR3 coding sequence is TGTGCCTGGAGTGGCGGAGTATCCGGGAGGCTGAGCTCCTACAATGAGCAGTTCTTC.

This chain connects TRBV9 to TRBJ2-7; 8 bases align to TRBD2. CDR1 is SGDLS, CDR2 YYNGEE, per germline. This CDR3 comprises 16 residues. Trimming removed 4 bases from V and 2 bases from J; junction bases left unmatched: 11. The CDR3 bases are TGTGCCAGCAGCCTGAGTTCAGCGGGAGCACCCTACGAGCAGTACTTC. The encoded protein is CASSLSSAGAPYEQYF.

The J gene is TRBJ1-4, the V gene TRBV7-2; D possibly corresponds to TRBD1 (5 bases). The CDR3 consists of 16 residues. Germline CDR1 reads SGHTA; CDR2 reads FQGNSA. Trimming took 5 bases from V and 4 from J, leaving 17 bases between them. This CDR3 reads CASSLPRDSRNEKLFF. CDR3 DNA sequence: TGTGCCAGCAGCCTTCCCAGGGACTCTCGTAATGAAAAACTGTTTTTT.

V and J are TRBV14 and TRBJ2-3, with D possibly TRBD1 on 5 matching bases. The CDR3 has 18 residues. Germline values: CDR1 SGHDN, CDR2 FVKESK. The ends were cut back, 4 bases at V and 1 base at J, with 21 bases in the middle. The CDR3: CASSRVTVPRGGTDTQYF. For the CDR3, the DNA is TGTGCCAGCAGCCGAGTGACAGTCCCTAGGGGTGGCACAGATACGCAGTATTTT.

This chain joins TRBV28 and TRBJ2-7, with 7 nucleotides matching TRBD1. J gave up 1 base and V 4 bases, and 7 bases lay outside the gene matches. This CDR3 spans 15 amino acids. CDR1 MDHEN and CDR2 SYDVKM come from the germline V gene. The CDR3 sequence: CASSSGQSGSYEQYF. DNA of the CDR3: TGTGCCAGCAGTTCGGGACAGTCAGGGTCCTACGAGCAGTACTTC.

The rearrangement uses TRBV2 and TRBJ2-1, with a weak D call TRBD2 (6 bases). The CDR3 runs 14 residues. Germline V lookup: CDR1 SNHLY, CDR2 FYNNEI. V was clipped by 7 bases and J by 9 bases, with 19 bases between them. CDR3 sequence (DNA): TGTGCCAGCAAAGTCAGCGGGTTGGGAGGTGAGCAGTTCTTC. Translation: CASKVSGLGGEQFF.

This chain links TRBV19 with TRBJ2-5; D possibly corresponds to TRBD2 (6 bases). The germline V gene has CDR1 LNHDA and CDR2 SQIVND (reference sequence). V was clipped by 4 bases and J by 2 bases, with 8 bases between them. The CDR3 contains 13 residues. The chain's CDR3 is CASSRDLQETQYF. In DNA form, the CDR3 reads TGTGCCAGTAGTAGGGACTTACAAGAGACCCAGTACTTC.

The rearrangement uses TRBV5-1 and TRBJ2-3, with 7 bases lining up with TRBD1. Trimming cost V 4 bases and J 1 base; bases outside gene matches: 6. CDR1 SGHRS and CDR2 YFSETQ come from the germline V gene. This CDR3 comprises 15 residues. In DNA, the CDR3 is TGCGCCAGCAGCCTTAGACAGGGCGGCACAGATACGCAGTATTTT. It specifies CASSLRQGGTDTQYF.

V is TRBV29-1 and J is TRBJ2-7; D is undetermined. CDR1 SQVTM and CDR2 ANQGSEA come from the germline V gene. Trimming pared 6 bases from V and 0 bases from J, leaving 21 bases between. The CDR3 extends over 16 amino acids. The CDR3 DNA reads TGCAGCGTCGAACTGAGCGTTAATAGGAGCTCCTACGAGCAGTACTTC. The encoded protein is CSVELSVNRSSYEQYF.